This T cell receptor beta chain derives from a study of blood T cell repertoires in COVID-19. Study information: COVID-19 samples collected from the United States, Italy and Spain covered acute and convalescent phases. The analysed material was cDNA or gDNA that came from T cells, B-cell-depleted T cells, or PBMCs.

V lost 2 bases to trimming and J lost 5 bases; unmatched junction nucleotides: 4. CDR3 length: 15 residues. CDR1 and CDR2 (germline): SGHDT, YYEEEE. This clone was observed a few times. As processed by the authors: Reference gene primer amplification in the assay estimated nucleated cell counts. Profiled with immunoSEQ multiplex PCR; TCRdb holds only in-frame clones, not every one. V and J calls and clone size come straight from that table; D and trimming were deduced from the DNA. The table lists about 380,000 clones, around 87% of them singletons. The V and J genes are TRBV5-6 and TRBJ1-6; TRBD1 aligns across 7 bases. The sample consisted of peripheral blood. This TCR derives from a man between 18 and 35 years old with active or convalescent COVID-19. CDR3 nucleotides: TGTGCCAGCAGCTTCCGAGGGGGCGATAATTCACCCCTCCACTTT. Amino acids: CASSFRGGDNSPLHF.